The T cell receptor beta chain described here comes from a study of control samples from healthy donors and cancer patients. In this sample, this clone turned up once. Assay: immunoSEQ multiplex PCR; the TCRdb copy retains only in-frame clones and omits some. This table has under 30,000 clones, about 85% appearing once. The origin of this receptor is a female donor with melanoma. Sample: formalin-fixed, paraffin-embedded tissue.

The CDR3 DNA reads as TGTGCCAGCAGCAACACCCAGGGATACGAGCAGTACTTC. Protein: CASSNTQGYEQYF. The chain links TRBV7-9 to TRBJ2-7; possible D gene TRBD1, 5 bases. The CDR3 has 13 residues. V was cut by 5 bases and J by 4 bases, with 12 bases left in between. Germline CDR1 and CDR2: SEHNR and FQNEAQ (reference sequence).